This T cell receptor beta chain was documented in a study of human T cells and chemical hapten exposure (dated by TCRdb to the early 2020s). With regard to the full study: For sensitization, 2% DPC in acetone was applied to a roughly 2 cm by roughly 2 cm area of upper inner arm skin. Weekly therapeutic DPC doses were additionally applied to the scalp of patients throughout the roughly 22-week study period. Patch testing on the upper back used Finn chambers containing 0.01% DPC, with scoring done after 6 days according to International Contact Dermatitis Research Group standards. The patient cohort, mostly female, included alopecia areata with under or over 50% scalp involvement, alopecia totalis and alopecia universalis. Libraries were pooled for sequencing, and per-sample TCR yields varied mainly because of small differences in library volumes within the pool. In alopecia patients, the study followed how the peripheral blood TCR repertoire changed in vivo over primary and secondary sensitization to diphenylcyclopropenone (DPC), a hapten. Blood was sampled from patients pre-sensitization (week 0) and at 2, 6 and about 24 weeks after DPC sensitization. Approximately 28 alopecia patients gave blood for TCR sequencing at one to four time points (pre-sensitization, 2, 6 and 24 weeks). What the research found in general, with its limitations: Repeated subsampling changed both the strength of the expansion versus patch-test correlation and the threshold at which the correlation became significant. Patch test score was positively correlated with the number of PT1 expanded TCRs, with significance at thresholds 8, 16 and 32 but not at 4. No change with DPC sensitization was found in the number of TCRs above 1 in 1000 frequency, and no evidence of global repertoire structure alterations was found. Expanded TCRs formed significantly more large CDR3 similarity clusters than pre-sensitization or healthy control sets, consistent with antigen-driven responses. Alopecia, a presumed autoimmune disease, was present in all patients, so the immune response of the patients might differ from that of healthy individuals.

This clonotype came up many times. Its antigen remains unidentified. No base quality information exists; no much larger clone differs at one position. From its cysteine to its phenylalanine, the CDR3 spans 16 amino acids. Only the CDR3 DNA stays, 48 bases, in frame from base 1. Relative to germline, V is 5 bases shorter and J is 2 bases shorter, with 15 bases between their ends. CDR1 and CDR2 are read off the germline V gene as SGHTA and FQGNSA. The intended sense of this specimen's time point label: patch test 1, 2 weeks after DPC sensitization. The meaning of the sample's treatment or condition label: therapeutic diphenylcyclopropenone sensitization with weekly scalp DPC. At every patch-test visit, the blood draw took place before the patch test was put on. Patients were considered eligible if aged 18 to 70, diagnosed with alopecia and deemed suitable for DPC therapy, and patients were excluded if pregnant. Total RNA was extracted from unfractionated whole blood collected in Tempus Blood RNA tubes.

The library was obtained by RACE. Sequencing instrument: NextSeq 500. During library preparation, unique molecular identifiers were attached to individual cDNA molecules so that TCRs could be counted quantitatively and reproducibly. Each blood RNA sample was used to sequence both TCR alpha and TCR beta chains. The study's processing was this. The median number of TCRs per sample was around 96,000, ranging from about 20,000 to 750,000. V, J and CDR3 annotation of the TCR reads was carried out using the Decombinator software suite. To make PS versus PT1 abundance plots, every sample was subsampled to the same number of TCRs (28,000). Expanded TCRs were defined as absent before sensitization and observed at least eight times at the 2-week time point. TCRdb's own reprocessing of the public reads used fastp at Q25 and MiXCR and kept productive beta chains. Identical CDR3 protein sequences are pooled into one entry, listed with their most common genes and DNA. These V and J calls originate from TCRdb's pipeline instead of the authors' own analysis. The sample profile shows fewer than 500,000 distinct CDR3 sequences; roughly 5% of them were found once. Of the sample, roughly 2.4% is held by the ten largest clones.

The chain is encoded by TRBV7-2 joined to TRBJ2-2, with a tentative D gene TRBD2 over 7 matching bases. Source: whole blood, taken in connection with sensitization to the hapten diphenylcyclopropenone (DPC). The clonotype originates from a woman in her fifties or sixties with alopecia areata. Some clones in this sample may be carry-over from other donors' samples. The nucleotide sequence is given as TGTGCCAGCAGCCCCGTGGGGGGGGGCAACACCGGGGAGCTGTTTTTT. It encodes CASSPVGGGNTGELFF.